This TCR beta chain was retrieved from a study of shared T cell receptors in the human thymus. Repertoires were generated with immunoSEQ multiplex PCR, while TCRdb's copy carries only in-frame clones and drops some. The table shows under 850,000 clones, with approximately 88% occurring only once. The V gene's germline CDR1 is SGHRS and CDR2 YFSETQ. V lost 0 bases to trimming and J lost 0 bases; unmatched junction nucleotides: 3. This CDR3 is built from 16 residues. These same records also appear under a second study, on human thymus T cells. This second study says: Corrective heart surgery yielded resections, and these provided the thymus tissue. Across thymic and blood repertoires, the usage of V and J genes appeared to be biased.

This TCR came from a boy under three years old with a congenital heart defect. Sequenced sample: thymocytes. J is TRBJ2-3 and V is TRBV5-1; TRBD1 matches 8 bases. The CDR3 DNA follows: TGCGCCAGCAGCTTGGAGGGGGACAGGAGCACAGATACGCAGTATTTT. Its translation is CASSLEGDRSTDTQYF.